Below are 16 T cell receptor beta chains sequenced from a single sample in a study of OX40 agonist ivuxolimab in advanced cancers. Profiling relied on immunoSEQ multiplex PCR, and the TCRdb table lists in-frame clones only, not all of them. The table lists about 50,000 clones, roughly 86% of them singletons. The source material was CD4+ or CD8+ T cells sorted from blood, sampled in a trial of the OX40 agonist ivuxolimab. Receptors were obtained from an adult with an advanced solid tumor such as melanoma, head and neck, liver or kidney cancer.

DNA for the CDR3: TGTGCCAGCAGTTCGGTGACAGGGGGGAATTCACCCCTCCACTTT. Protein product: CASSSVTGGNSPLHF. The chain couples TRBV6-5 to TRBJ1-6, with 9 bases identical to TRBD1. This CDR3 is 15 amino acids long. Germline loops: CDR1 MNHEY, CDR2 SVGAGI. V dropped 4 bases and J dropped 7; count of bases not matched to a gene: 5.

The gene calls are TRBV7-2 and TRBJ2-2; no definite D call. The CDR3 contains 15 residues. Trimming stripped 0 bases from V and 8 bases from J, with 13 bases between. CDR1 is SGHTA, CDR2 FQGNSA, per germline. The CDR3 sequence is CASSLAVALGGELFF. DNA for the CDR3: TGTGCCAGCAGCTTAGCTGTGGCGTTAGGGGGGGAGCTGTTTTTT.

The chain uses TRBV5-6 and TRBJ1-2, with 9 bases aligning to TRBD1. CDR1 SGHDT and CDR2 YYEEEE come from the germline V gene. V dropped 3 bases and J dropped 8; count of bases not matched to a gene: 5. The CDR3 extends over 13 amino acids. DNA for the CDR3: TGTGCCAGCAGCTCAACAGGGGGCTGGGGCTACACCTTC. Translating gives CASSSTGGWGYTF.

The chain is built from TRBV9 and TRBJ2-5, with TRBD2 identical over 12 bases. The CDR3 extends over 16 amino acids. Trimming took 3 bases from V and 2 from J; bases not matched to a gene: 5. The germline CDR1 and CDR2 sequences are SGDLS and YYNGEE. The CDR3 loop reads CASSEGLAGGQETQYF. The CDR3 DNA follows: TGTGCCAGCAGCGAGGGCCTAGCGGGGGGGCAAGAGACCCAGTACTTC.

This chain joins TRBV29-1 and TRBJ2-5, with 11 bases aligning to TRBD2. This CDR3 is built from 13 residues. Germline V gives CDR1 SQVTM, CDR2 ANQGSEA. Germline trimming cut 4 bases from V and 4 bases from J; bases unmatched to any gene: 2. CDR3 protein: CSVVAGGRETQYF. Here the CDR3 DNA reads TGCAGCGTTGTAGCGGGGGGGCGAGAGACCCAGTACTTC.

As DNA, the CDR3 is TGCGCCAGCAGCCAGGGCCTAGCGGGCCTCCTTCCCTACGAGCAGTACTTC. It is translated as CASSQGLAGLLPYEQYF. The chain combines TRBV4-3 with TRBJ2-7; 8 positions agree with TRBD2. V lost 3 bases and J lost 2; bases outside the gene matches: 12. CDR3 size: 17 residues. Germline assignment: CDR1 LGHNA and CDR2 YSLEER.

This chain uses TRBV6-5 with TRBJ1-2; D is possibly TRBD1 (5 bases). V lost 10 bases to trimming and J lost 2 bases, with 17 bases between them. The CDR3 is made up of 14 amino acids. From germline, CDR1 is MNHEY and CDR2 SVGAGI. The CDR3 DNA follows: TGTGCCACAGACCTATCCGGGACCAACTATGGCTACACCTTC. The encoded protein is CATDLSGTNYGYTF.

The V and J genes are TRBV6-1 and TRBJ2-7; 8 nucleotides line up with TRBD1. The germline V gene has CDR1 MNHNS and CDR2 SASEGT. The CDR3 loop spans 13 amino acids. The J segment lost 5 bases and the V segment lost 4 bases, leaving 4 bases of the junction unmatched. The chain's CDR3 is CASSGTGSNEQYF. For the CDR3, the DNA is TGTGCCAGCAGTGGGACAGGGAGTAACGAGCAGTACTTC.

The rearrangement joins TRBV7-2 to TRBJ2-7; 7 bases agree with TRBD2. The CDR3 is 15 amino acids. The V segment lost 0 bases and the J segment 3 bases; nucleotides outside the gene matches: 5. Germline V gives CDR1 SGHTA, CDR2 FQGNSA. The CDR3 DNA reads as TGTGCCAGCAGCTTAGCGGGAGGGCTGGTCTACGAGCAGTACTTC. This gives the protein CASSLAGGLVYEQYF. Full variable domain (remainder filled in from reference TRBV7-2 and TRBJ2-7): GAGVSQSPSNKVTEKGKDVELRCDPISGHTALYWYRQSLGQGLEFLIYFQGNSAPDKSGLPSDRFSAERTGGSVSTLTIQRTQQEDSAVYLCASSLAGGLVYEQYFGPGTRLTVT.

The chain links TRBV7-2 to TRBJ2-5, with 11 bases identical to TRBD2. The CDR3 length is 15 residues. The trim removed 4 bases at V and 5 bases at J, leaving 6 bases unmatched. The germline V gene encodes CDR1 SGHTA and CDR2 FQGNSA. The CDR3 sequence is CASSSTSGRIETQYF. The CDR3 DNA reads TGTGCCAGCAGCTCCACTAGCGGGAGAATTGAGACCCAGTACTTC.

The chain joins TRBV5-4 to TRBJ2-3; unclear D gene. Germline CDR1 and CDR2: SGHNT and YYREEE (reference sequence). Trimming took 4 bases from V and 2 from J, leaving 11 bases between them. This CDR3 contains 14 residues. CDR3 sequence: CASSGTGFTDTQYF. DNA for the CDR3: TGTGCCAGCAGCGGAACTGGATTCACAGATACGCAGTATTTT.

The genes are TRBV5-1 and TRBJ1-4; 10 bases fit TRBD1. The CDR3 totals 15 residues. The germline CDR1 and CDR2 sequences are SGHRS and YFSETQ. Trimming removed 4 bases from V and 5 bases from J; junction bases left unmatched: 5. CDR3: CASSQMGQGNEKLFF. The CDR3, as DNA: TGCGCCAGCAGCCAAATGGGACAGGGGAATGAAAAACTGTTTTTT.

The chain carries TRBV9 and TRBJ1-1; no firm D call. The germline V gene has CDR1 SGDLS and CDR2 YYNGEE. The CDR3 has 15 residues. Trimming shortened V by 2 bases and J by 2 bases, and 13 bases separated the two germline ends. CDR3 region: CASSVSSLGNTEAFF. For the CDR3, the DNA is TGTGCCAGCAGCGTCTCGTCGCTAGGTAACACTGAAGCTTTCTTT.

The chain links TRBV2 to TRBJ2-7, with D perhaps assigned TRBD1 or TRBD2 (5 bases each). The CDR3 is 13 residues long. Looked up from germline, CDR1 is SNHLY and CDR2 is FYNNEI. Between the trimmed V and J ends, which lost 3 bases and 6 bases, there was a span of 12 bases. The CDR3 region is CASSESSQGEQYF. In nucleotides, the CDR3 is TGTGCCAGCAGTGAGTCTAGCCAGGGCGAGCAGTACTTC.

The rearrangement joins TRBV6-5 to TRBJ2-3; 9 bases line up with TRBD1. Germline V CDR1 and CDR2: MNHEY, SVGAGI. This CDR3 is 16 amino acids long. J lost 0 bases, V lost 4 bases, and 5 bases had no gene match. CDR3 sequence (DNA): TGTGCCAGCAGTTGGGGACAGGGACCTAGCACAGATACGCAGTATTTT. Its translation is CASSWGQGPSTDTQYF.

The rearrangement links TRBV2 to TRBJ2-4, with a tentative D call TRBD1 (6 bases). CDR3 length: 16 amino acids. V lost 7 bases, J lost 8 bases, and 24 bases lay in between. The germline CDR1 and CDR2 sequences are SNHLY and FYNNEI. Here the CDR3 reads CASNTQGVAQLDIQYF. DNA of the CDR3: TGTGCCAGCAATACACAGGGAGTGGCCCAATTGGACATTCAGTACTTC.